This T cell receptor beta chain was obtained from a study of CD8+ T cells in alopecia areata. Study overall: Treatment with tofacitinib (6 to 18 months) was followed by 6 months off drug.

CDR3 length: 11 residues. CDR1 GTSNPN and CDR2 SVGIG come from the germline V gene (reference sequence). V lost 1 base, J lost 7 bases, and 7 bases lay in between. RNA was isolated and reverse transcribed to cDNA, the sequencing template. Profiled with immunoSEQ multiplex PCR; TCRdb holds only in-frame clones, not every one. The sample has under 300,000 clones; around 67% are singletons. Researchers gathered lesional scalp punch biopsies and peripheral blood from patients with alopecia areata. Cell sorting on a FACSAria was used to separate CD4+ and CD8+ T cells from the PBMCs. This sequence was found in a human donor with alopecia areata. This specimen consisted of CD4+ T cells sorted from blood, obtained at week 0. This chain uses TRBV30 with TRBJ2-5; D gene ambiguous. This CDR3 reads CAWSGSATQYF. CDR3 sequence (DNA): TGTGCCTGGAGTGGATCCGCGACCCAGTACTTC.